A single sample gave rise to the 17 T cell receptor beta chains below, sequenced in a study of cytomegalovirus exposure and HLA in healthy donors. Use of 60 Vbeta and 13 Jbeta primers characterized the PCR. Method: immunoSEQ multiplex PCR; TCRdb's copy keeps in-frame clones and lacks some. The table lists 120,000 to 150,000 clones, around 83% of them singletons. The sequencing sample was made of PBMCs. These receptors all come from a man aged 35-49 years in good health and CMV-seropositive.

This clone was recorded a few times. The J gene is TRBJ2-2, the V gene TRBV30; D not resolved. This CDR3 is built from 12 residues. The germline V gene encodes CDR1 GTSNPN and CDR2 SVGIG (reference sequence). The ends were cut back, 4 bases at V and 7 bases at J, with 10 bases in the middle. The CDR3 DNA is TGTGCCTGGAAGGAGTCCGTCGGGGAGCTGTTTTTT. The encoded protein is CAWKESVGELFF.

The chain has TRBV7-2 and TRBJ1-5; D remains ambiguous. The V gene's germline CDR1 is SGHTA and CDR2 FQGNSA. The V and J ends lost 4 bases and 4 bases respectively, with 8 bases between them. There are 13 residues in the CDR3. CDR3 region: CASSSHGNQPQHF. CDR3 coding DNA: TGTGCCAGCAGCTCGCACGGTAATCAGCCCCAGCATTTT.

The J gene is TRBJ1-1, the V gene TRBV4-1, with D tentatively TRBD1 (6 bases). The germline gives CDR1 MGHRA, CDR2 YSYEKL. This CDR3 is built from 15 residues. Deletions cut 3 bases from V and 1 base from J, with 12 bases between. CDR3 sequence: CASSQSHRANTEAFF. DNA for the CDR3: TGCGCCAGCAGCCAGTCCCACAGGGCGAACACTGAAGCTTTCTTT.

The chain has TRBV7-8 and TRBJ2-5, with TRBD1 matching over 11 bases. Matching the DNA end better, TRBJ2-7 makes the J call doubtful. The CDR3 length is 15 residues. CDR1 and CDR2 (germline): SGHVS, FQNEAQ. DNA for the CDR3: TGTGCCAGCAGCTCCAAGGGACAGGGGGACTACGAGCAGTACTTC. Encoded protein: CASSSKGQGDYEQYF.

This chain links TRBV30 with TRBJ2-5; weak D call: TRBD2 (5 bases). CDR1 and CDR2 from the germline V gene are GTSNPN and SVGIG (reference sequence). The length of the CDR3 is 17 residues. Trimming pared 0 bases from V and 4 bases from J, leaving 21 bases between. The CDR3 loop reads CAWSVPLAYYRTETQYF. The CDR3 DNA sequence: TGTGCCTGGAGTGTACCGCTAGCATACTATAGGACAGAGACCCAGTACTTC.

The genes are TRBV5-1 and TRBJ2-3, with a tentative D call TRBD1 (5 bases). This CDR3 contains 16 residues. Germline CDR1 and CDR2: SGHRS and YFSETQ. V was cut by 4 bases and J by 6 bases, with 21 bases left in between. CDR3 sequence reads: CASSARQLNTGDTQYF. The CDR3 DNA sequence: TGCGCCAGCAGCGCACGACAGTTAAACACCGGGGATACGCAGTATTTT.

CDR3 sequence: CAREGGPSTDTQYF. DNA of the CDR3: TGTGCCAGGGAAGGGGGTCCGAGCACAGATACGCAGTATTTT. The V and J genes are TRBV6-1 and TRBJ2-3; possibly TRBD1 for D (6 bases). Germline V gene lookup returns CDR1 MNHNS and CDR2 SASEGT. The CDR3 is made up of 14 amino acids. V was pared by 9 bases and J by 0 bases, with 13 bases between.

The rearrangement joins TRBV18 to TRBJ2-3; 7 bases agree with TRBD2. Germline V lookup: CDR1 KGHSH, CDR2 LQKENI. V shed 0 bases, J shed 3 bases, and the junction held 9 bases outside the gene matches. CDR3 length equals 17 residues. The CDR3 spells CASSPPFTSVRTDTQYF. The CDR3, as DNA: TGTGCCAGCTCACCACCCTTCACTAGCGTTAGGACAGATACGCAGTATTTT.

V and J are TRBV7-8 and TRBJ1-2, with 8 nucleotides matching TRBD1. CDR1 SGHVS and CDR2 FQNEAQ come from the germline V gene. V lost 0 bases to trimming and J lost 4 bases; unmatched junction nucleotides: 4. This CDR3 has 15 residues. CDR3 nucleotides: TGTGCCAGCAGCTTAGCCGTTACAGGGGGCTATGGCTACACCTTC. Protein sequence: CASSLAVTGGYGYTF.

This chain joins TRBV5-1 and TRBJ2-5; 8 bases fit TRBD1. Germline trimming cut 5 bases from V and 3 bases from J; bases unmatched to any gene: 9. Per germline, CDR1 SGHRS and CDR2 YFSETQ. The CDR3 is 15 amino acids. The DNA of the CDR3 is TGCGCCAGCAGATGGCAGGGGGCGCCGGAAGAGACCCAGTACTTC. This translates into CASRWQGAPEETQYF.

Judged by abundance, this clone is medium-sized. The chain couples TRBV5-5 to TRBJ2-7, with no clear D. CDR3 length: 13 residues. Germline loops: CDR1 SGHKS, CDR2 YYEKEE (reference sequence). Trimming shortened V by 4 bases and J by 1 base, and 9 bases separated the two germline ends. CDR3: CASSPTDSYEQYF. Written as DNA, the CDR3 is TGTGCCAGCAGCCCCACAGATTCCTACGAGCAGTACTTC. The full variable domain, with the rest looked up from reference TRBV5-5 and TRBJ2-7, is DAGVTQSPTHLIKTRGQQVTLRCSPISGHKSVSWYQQVLGQGPQFIFQYYEKEERGRGNFPDRFSARQFPNYSSELNVNALLLGDSALYLCASSPTDSYEQYFGPGTRLTVT.

The J gene is TRBJ2-3, the V gene TRBV5-6, with 7 nucleotides matching TRBD1. With 1 base clipped from V and 2 bases from J, the junction kept 7 bases outside the gene matches. The CDR3 totals 16 residues. CDR1 SGHDT and CDR2 YYEEEE come from the germline V gene. The CDR3 reads CASSLTGAFDTDTQYF. CDR3 nucleotide sequence: TGTGCCAGCAGCTTGACAGGGGCGTTTGACACAGATACGCAGTATTTT.

This chain joins TRBV30 and TRBJ2-7; D may be TRBD2 (5 bases). Germline V gene data show CDR1 as GTSNPN and CDR2 as SVGIG (reference sequence). V was cut by 5 bases and J by 0 bases, with 11 bases left in between. This CDR3 comprises 13 residues. Here the CDR3 DNA reads TGTGCCTGGGGGCCGGGGAGCTCCTACGAGCAGTACTTC. Its translation: CAWGPGSSYEQYF.

V gene TRBV5-5 combines with J gene TRBJ1-1, with D hard to call. The CDR3 totals 14 residues. Germline V CDR1 and CDR2: SGHKS, YYEKEE (reference sequence). The V gene lost 2 bases and the J gene lost 1 base, with 9 bases spanning the gap. DNA for the CDR3: TGTGCCAGCAGCTTAGTGGCAAAGAACACTGAAGCTTTCTTT. This gives the protein CASSLVAKNTEAFF.

This chain uses TRBV6-5 with TRBJ2-3; D is ambiguous. The CDR3 totals 13 residues. Trimming left V 4 bases short and J 4 bases short, with 9 bases between. Germline CDR1 MNHEY, CDR2 SVGAGI. The CDR3 DNA sequence: TGTGCCAGCAGTTTCATTAGTGCAGATACGCAGTATTTT. Translated: CASSFISADTQYF.

Only one count was recorded for this clone. This sequence joins TRBV10-3 and TRBJ2-4; TRBD2 might be the D (6 bases). Germline V gene sequence: CDR1 ENHRY, CDR2 SYGVKD. Trimming removed 8 bases from V and 6 bases from J, with 11 bases in between. The CDR3 has 12 residues. The chain's CDR3 is CAIRDFLNIQYF. The DNA of the CDR3 is TGTGCCATCCGGGACTTTTTAAACATTCAGTACTTC.

The chain couples TRBV5-4 to TRBJ1-2, with 11 bases identical to TRBD1. The CDR3 consists of 15 residues. V gave up 4 bases and J gave up 6 bases; unmatched junction bases: 8. Looked up from germline, CDR1 is SGHNT and CDR2 is YYREEE (reference sequence). The CDR3 DNA reads TGTGCCAGCAGCCCGTGGACAGGGGGCGAAGATGGCTACACCTTC. This encodes CASSPWTGGEDGYTF.